The present entry profiles one T cell receptor beta chain with its context. Its antigen is unknown. The length of the CDR3 is 14 residues. The J segment lost 1 base and the V segment lost 8 bases, leaving 5 bases of the junction unmatched. Germline V gene data show CDR1 as MNHEY and CDR2 as SMNVEV (reference sequence). The data were obtained in a study of T cell responses to AZD1222 COVID-19 vaccine. Study-level findings and limits: The repertoires were collected only after the peak T cell response.

TCRdb's copy holds only in-frame clones and misses some; the assay was immunoSEQ multiplex PCR. The data hold approximately 150,000 clones, with approximately 92% observed a single time. The source is an adult who received the AZD1222 COVID-19 vaccine. Sequencing was performed on peripheral blood, taken 28 days after the second AZD1222 dose. The rearrangement links TRBV27 to TRBJ1-5, with 7 bases fitting TRBD1. The CDR3 region is CASGLQGSNQPQHF. The CDR3 DNA reads as TGTGCCAGCGGGTTACAGGGGAGCAATCAGCCCCAGCATTTT.